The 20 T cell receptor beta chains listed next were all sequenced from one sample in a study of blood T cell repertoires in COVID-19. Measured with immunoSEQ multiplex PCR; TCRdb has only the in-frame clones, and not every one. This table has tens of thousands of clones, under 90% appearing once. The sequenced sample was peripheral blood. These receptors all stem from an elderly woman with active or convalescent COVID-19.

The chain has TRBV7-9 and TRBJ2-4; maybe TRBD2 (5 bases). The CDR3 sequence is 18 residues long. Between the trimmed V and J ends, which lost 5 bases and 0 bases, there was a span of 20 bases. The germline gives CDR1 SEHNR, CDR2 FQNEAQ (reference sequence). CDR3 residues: CASSPTDGLAGAKNIQYF. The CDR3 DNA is TGTGCCAGCAGCCCGACCGACGGTCTTGCGGGAGCCAAAAACATTCAGTACTTC.

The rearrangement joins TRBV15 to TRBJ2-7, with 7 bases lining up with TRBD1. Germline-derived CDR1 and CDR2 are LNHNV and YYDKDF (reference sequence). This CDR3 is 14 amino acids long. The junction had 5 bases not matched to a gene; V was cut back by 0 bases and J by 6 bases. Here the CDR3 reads CATSRDRGRFEQYF. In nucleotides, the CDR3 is TGTGCCACCAGCAGAGATAGGGGGCGATTCGAGCAGTACTTC.

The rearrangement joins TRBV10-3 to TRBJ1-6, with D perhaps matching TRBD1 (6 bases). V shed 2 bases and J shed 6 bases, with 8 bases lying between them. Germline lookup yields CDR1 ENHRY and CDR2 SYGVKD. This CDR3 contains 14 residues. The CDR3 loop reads CAISERGANSPLHF. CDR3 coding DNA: TGTGCCATCAGTGAGCGGGGGGCTAATTCACCCCTCCACTTT.

CDR3 in amino acids: CASSPPQGALSGNTIYF. The CDR3 nucleotides are TGTGCCAGCTCACCACCGCAGGGGGCGCTTTCTGGAAACACCATATATTTT. V usage is TRBV18 and J usage is TRBJ1-3, with 8 bases matching TRBD1. Losses at the gene ends were 0 bases for V and 1 base for J; bases not matched to a gene: 5. CDR1 is KGHSH, CDR2 LQKENI, per germline. The CDR3 consists of 17 residues.

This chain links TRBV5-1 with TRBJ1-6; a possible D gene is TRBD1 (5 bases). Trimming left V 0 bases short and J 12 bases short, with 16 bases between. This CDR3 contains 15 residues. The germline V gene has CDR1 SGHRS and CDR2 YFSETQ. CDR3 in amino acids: CASSLGEGNGGPLHF. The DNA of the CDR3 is TGCGCCAGCAGCTTGGGAGAGGGGAACGGGGGACCCCTCCACTTT.

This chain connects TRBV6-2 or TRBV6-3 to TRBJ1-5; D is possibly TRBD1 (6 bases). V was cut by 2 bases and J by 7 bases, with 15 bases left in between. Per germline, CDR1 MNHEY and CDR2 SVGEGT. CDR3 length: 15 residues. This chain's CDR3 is CASSYLEDRRQPQHF. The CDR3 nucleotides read TGTGCCAGCAGTTACCTAGAGGACAGAAGACAGCCCCAGCATTTT.

DNA of the CDR3: TGCGCCAGCAGTGGCAGACAGGGCCAATATGGCTACACCTTC. As protein: CASSGRQGQYGYTF. The V gene is TRBV10-2, the J gene TRBJ1-2, with 7 bases lining up with TRBD1. Germline V gene sequence: CDR1 WSHSY, CDR2 SAAADI. The ends lost 4 bases at V and 5 bases at J; junction bases unmatched: 7. The CDR3 consists of 14 residues.

The DNA for the CDR3 is TGCGCCAGCAGCCAAGACCGACAGGGAACCTATGGCTACACCTTC. It codes for CASSQDRQGTYGYTF. V and J are TRBV4-3 and TRBJ1-2, with 7 nucleotides matching TRBD1. This CDR3 has 15 residues. V was clipped by 0 bases and J by 4 bases; unmatched bases: 5. Germline values: CDR1 LGHNA, CDR2 YSLEER.

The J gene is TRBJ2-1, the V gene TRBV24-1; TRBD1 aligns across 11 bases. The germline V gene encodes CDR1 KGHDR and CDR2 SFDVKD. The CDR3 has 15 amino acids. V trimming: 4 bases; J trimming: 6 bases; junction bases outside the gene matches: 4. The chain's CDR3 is CATSDPGQGGNEQFF. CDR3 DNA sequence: TGTGCCACCAGTGACCCGGGACAGGGGGGCAATGAGCAGTTCTTC.

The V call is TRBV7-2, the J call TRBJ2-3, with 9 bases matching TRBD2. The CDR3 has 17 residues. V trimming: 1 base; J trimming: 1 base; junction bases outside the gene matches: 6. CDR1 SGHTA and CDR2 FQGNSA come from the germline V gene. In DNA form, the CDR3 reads TGTGCCAGCAGCTTAGAGGGCGGGGGGGCTGGCACAGATACGCAGTATTTT. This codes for CASSLEGGGAGTDTQYF.

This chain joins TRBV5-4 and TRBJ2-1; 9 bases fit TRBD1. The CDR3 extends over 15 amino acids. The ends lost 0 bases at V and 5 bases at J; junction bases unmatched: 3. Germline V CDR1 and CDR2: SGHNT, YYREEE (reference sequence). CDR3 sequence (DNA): TGTGCCAGCAGCTTGGGAGGACAGGGGAACAATGAGCAGTTCTTC. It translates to CASSLGGQGNNEQFF.

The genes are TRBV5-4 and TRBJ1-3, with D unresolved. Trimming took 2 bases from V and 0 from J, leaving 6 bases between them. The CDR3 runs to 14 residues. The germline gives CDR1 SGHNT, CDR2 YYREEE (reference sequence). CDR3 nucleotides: TGTGCCAGCAGCTTTGGGAGCTCTGGAAACACCATATATTTT. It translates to CASSFGSSGNTIYF.

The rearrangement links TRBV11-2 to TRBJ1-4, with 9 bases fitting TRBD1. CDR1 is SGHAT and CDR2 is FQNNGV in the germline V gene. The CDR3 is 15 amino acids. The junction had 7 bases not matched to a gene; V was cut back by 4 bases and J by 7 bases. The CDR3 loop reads CASSSGTGRIEKLFF. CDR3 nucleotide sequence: TGTGCCAGCAGCTCCGGGACAGGGAGAATTGAAAAACTGTTTTTT.

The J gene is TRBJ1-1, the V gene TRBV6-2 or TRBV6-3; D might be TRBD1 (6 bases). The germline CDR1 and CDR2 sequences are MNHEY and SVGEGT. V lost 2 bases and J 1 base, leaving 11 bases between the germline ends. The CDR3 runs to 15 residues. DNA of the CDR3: TGTGCCAGCAGTTACCCCAGGACAGAGAACACTGAAGCTTTCTTT. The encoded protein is CASSYPRTENTEAFF.

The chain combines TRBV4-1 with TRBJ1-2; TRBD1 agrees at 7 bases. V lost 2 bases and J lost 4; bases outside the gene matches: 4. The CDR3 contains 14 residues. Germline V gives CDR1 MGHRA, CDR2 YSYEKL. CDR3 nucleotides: TGCGCCAGCAGCCAACTGGGACAGTCCTATGGCTACACCTTC. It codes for CASSQLGQSYGYTF.

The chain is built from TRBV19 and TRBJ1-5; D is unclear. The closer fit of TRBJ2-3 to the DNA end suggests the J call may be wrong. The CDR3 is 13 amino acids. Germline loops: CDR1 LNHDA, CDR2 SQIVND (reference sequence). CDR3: CASSTDSNQPQYF. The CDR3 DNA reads TGTGCCAGTAGTACCGATAGCAATCAGCCCCAGTATTTT.

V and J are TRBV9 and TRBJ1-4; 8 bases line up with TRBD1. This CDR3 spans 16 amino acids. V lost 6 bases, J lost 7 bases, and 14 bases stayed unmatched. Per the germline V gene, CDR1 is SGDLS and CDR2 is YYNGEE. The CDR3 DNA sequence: TGTGCCAGCACCTTAGGGCTCCAGGGGGCCGGTGAAAAACTGTTTTTT. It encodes CASTLGLQGAGEKLFF.

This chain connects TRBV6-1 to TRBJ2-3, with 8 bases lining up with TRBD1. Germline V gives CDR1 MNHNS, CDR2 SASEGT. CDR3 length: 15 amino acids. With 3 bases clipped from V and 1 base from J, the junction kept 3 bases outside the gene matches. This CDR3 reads CASSDQGAGTDTQYF. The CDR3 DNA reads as TGTGCCAGCAGTGATCAGGGGGCTGGCACAGATACGCAGTATTTT.

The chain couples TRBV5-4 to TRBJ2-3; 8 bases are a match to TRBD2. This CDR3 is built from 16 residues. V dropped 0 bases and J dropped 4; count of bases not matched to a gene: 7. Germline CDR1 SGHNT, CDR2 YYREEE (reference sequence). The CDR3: CASSLGSGGQSDTQYF. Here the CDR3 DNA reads TGTGCCAGCAGCTTGGGGTCGGGGGGGCAATCAGATACGCAGTATTTT.

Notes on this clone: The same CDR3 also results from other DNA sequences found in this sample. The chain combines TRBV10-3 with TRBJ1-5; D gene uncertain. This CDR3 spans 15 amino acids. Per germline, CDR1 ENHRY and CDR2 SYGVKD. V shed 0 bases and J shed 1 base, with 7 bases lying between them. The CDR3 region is CAISESGRSNQPQHF. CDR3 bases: TGTGCCATCAGTGAGTCAGGCAGGAGCAATCAGCCCCAGCATTTT.